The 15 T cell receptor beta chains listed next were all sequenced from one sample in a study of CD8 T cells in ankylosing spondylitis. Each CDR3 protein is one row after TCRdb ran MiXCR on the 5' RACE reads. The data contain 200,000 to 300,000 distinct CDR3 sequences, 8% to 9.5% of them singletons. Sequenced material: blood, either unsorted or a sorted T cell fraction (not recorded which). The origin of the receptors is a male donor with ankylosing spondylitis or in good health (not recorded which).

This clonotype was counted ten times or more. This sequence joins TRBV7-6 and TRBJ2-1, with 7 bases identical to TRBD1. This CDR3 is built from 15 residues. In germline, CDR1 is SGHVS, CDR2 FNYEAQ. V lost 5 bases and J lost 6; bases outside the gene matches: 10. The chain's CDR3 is CASSRRDSSFNEQFF. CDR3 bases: TGTGCCAGCAGCCGTCGGGACAGCTCTTTCAATGAGCAGTTCTTC.

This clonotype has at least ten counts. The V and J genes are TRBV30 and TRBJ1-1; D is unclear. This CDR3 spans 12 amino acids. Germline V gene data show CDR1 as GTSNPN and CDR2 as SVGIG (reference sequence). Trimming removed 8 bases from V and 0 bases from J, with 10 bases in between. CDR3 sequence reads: CAGLYVNTEAFF. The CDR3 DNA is TGTGCCGGACTGTATGTGAACACTGAAGCTTTCTTT.

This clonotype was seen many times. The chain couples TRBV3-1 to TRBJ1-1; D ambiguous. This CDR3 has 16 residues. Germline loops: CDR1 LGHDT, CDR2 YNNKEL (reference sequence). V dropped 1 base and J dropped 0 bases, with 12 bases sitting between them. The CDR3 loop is CASSQGSSILNTEAFF. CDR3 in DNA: TGTGCCAGCAGCCAAGGGAGTTCGATATTGAACACTGAAGCTTTCTTT.

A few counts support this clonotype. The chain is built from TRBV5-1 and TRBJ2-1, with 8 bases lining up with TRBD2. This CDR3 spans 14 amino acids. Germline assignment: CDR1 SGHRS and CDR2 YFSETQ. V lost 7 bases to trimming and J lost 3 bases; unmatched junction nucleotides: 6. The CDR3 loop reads CASGREALYNEQFF. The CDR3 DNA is TGCGCCAGCGGGCGGGAGGCCCTCTACAATGAGCAGTTCTTC.

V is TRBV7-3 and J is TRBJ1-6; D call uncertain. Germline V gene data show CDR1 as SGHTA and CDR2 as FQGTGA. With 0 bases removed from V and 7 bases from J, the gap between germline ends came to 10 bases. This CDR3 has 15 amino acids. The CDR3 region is CASSLTAGRNSPLHF. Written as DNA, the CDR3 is TGTGCCAGCAGCTTAACGGCAGGACGAAATTCACCCCTCCACTTT.

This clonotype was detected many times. CDR3 in DNA: TGTGCCAGCAGGTTAGGGACTAGCGTCTACAATGAGCAGTTCTTC. Its translation is CASRLGTSVYNEQFF. The chain has TRBV6-2 or TRBV6-3 and TRBJ2-1; the match to TRBD2 covers 10 bases. The V segment lost 6 bases and the J segment 3 bases; nucleotides outside the gene matches: 5. Germline V CDR1 and CDR2: MNHEY, SVGEGT. The CDR3 is made up of 15 amino acids.

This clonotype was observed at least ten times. CDR3 region: CASSPREQNTGELFF. CDR3 nucleotides: TGTGCCAGCAGCCCGAGGGAACAGAACACCGGGGAGCTGTTTTTT. The chain couples TRBV7-9 to TRBJ2-2, with D possibly being TRBD2 (5 bases). The germline CDR1 and CDR2 sequences are SEHNR and FQNEAQ (reference sequence). Trimming left V 5 bases short and J 1 base short, with 11 bases between. The CDR3 has 15 amino acids.

CDR3 sequence (DNA): TGCGCCAGCAGCCAAGATGTCCTGGGGGCGGTTGGCTACACCTTC. Protein sequence: CASSQDVLGAVGYTF. The V call is TRBV4-3, the J call TRBJ1-2; D may be TRBD1 (6 bases). This CDR3 region has 15 residues. V lost 0 bases, J lost 7 bases, and 15 bases lay in between. From germline, CDR1 is LGHNA and CDR2 YSLEER.

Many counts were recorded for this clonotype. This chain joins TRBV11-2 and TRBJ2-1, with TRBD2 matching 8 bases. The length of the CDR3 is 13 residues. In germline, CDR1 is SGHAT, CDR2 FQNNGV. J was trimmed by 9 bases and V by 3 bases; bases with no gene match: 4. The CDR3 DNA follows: TGTGCCAGCAGCTTCGGGGGGGGTACTGAGCAGTTCTTC. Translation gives CASSFGGGTEQFF.

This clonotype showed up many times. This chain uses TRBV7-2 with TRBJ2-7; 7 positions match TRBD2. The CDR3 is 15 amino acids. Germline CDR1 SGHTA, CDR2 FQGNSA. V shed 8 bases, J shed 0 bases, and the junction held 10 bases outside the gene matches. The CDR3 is CASAPPAGDSYEQYF. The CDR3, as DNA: TGTGCCAGCGCCCCCCCTGCGGGAGACTCCTACGAGCAGTACTTC.

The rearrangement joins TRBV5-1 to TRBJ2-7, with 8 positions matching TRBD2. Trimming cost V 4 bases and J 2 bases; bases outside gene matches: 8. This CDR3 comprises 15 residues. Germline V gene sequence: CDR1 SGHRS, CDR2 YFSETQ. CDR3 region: CASSAVAGRTYEQYF. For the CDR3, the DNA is TGCGCCAGCAGCGCCGTAGCGGGAAGGACCTACGAGCAGTACTTC.

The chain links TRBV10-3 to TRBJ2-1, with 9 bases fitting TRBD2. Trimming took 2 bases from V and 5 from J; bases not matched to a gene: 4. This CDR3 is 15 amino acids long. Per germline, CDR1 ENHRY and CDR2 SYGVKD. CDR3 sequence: CAISERTSADNEQFF. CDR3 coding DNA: TGTGCCATCAGTGAGAGGACTAGCGCTGACAATGAGCAGTTCTTC.

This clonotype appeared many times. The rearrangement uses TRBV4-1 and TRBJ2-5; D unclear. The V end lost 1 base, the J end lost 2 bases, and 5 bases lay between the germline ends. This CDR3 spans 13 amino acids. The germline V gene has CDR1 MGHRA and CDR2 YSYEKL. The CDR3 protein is CASSQAVQETQYF. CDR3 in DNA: TGCGCCAGCAGCCAAGCGGTTCAAGAGACCCAGTACTTC.

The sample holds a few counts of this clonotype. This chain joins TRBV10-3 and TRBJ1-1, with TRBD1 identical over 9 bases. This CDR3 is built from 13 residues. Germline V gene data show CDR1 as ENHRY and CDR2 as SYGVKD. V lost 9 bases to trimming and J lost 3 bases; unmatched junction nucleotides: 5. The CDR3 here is CAIQGALDTEAFF. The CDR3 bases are TGTGCCATACAGGGGGCATTGGACACTGAAGCTTTCTTT.

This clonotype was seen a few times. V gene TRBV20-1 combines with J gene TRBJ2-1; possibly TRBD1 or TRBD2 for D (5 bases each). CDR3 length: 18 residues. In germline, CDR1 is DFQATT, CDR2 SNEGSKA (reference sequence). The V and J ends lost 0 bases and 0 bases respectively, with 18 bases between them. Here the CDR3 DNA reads TGCAGTGCTAGAGATCTCGGGGCAGTTAGCCTCTCCTACAATGAGCAGTTCTTC. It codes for CSARDLGAVSLSYNEQFF.